This T cell receptor beta chain was identified in a study of blood T cell repertoires in COVID-19. Across the whole study: PBMCs, B-cell-depleted T cells, or T cells were the source of the cDNA or gDNA that made up the material.

Looked up from germline, CDR1 is LGHNA and CDR2 is YSLEER. V shed 3 bases and J shed 0 bases, with 8 bases lying between them. The CDR3 runs 15 residues. Profiled with immunoSEQ multiplex PCR; TCRdb holds only in-frame clones, not every one. The data hold some 330,000 clones, with roughly 89% observed a single time. The genes are TRBV4-3 and TRBJ2-2; a possible D gene is TRBD1 (6 bases). What was sequenced was peripheral blood. The receptor was isolated from a woman in her 30s with COVID-19, enrolled during active disease. CDR3 in amino acids: CASSQGHPNTGELFF. The CDR3 nucleotides are TGCGCCAGCAGCCAGGGACATCCGAACACCGGGGAGCTGTTTTTT.